This T cell receptor beta chain came from a study of cytomegalovirus exposure and HLA in healthy donors (dated by TCRdb to 2017 to 2019). With regard to the full study: According to an earlier analysis of a few hundred of the donors, about 180 million T cells yielded 95 million to 140 million unique TCR beta sequences and approximately 280 Gb of sequence data. Using immunosequencing, the study profiled T cell repertoires from 666 subjects and related those repertoires to cytomegalovirus serostatus. The number of donors typed differed by locus, with 629-630 for A, B, C, DRB1 and DQB1, about 500 for DQA1, under 610 for DPA1, and approximately 470 for DPB1. An early release covering over 500 HLA-typed donors comprised around 300 gigabases of sequencing data and tens of millions of unique TCR sequences. To predict cytomegalovirus infection status, the study combined high-throughput TCR immunosequencing, statistical association of individual TCRs with disease status, and machine learning. Alongside the repertoire data, information on donor age, sex, ethnicity and CMV serostatus was compiled. An earlier analysis of 587 of the donors used high-throughput TCR beta sequencing to judge whether each TCR beta V gene segment behaved as functional or pseudogenic. Class I and class II HLA loci were covered by the typing at four-digit resolution. Along with the approximately 700-subject first cohort, a separate validation cohort of over a hundred different subjects was used. Among 300 to 500 genotyped donors of the cohort, an average of approximately 220,000 unique TCR beta nucleotide sequences was sequenced per donor, of which approximately 19% were non-productive. In a later analysis, previously published TCR beta repertoires from some 640 donors were re-analyzed and high-resolution HLA genotyping was added so that TCR occurrence patterns could be studied. Of the approximately 370 genotyped donors, more than 75% were placed in the genetic ancestry cluster associated with self-reported Caucasian donors. Every repertoire in the discovery cohort had been generated on one and the same sequencing platform. Several DR-DQ haplotypes were handled as single units for association and clustering, since linkage in the cohort was strong. The later analysis used no new phenotypic data to find candidate immune exposures, relying instead on TCR beta sequences and their occurrence across donors. The study was designed to test whether signatures of past pathogen exposure could be identified by cataloging public T cell receptors. A later genetic analysis took genome-wide SNP genotypes for about 55% of the 666 donors and used that subset as a discovery cohort. The paper's findings and limits, for the study overall: A further reported finding was that TCR beta sequences accurately predicted the HLA-A and HLA-B alleles for most subjects in the first cohort. In an earlier analysis of some 500 of the donors, most TCR beta V segments appeared in productive rearrangements about 87% or about 30% of the time, broadly matching IMGT annotations. In vitro tests confirmed that three of the cytomegalovirus-associated TCR beta chains recognize cytomegalovirus antigens. Because counts were too low, seventeen rarely observed V segments, including chromosome 9 orphons, were left out of the earlier analysis of 587 of the donors. Roughly uniform sequencing depth across donors was assumed in presence/absence analyses, although this assumption may not hold. In a later genetic analysis, fewer N-insertions in productive TCRs were reported among donors in an Asian-associated ancestry cluster than the roughly 670-donor mean. The sequencing pipeline was judged likely to have produced a cluster of highly shared sequence variants as a technical artifact. Because some donors lacked HLA typing at each locus, the association tests relied only on the typed subset. Across donors, most TCR sequences were observed very rarely, whereas some public TCRs were present in many individuals. A total of 150 or so TCR beta chains were listed by the study as associated with cytomegalovirus. Correlated functional status among segregating V segments might be attributable to linkage disequilibrium, but an unknown experimental factor could not be ruled out. The cohort was sequenced for TCR beta chains only, and without alpha or paired-chain data the features that could be detected were limited. In a later analysis, HLA-associated TCR beta chains were found to be more clonally expanded and to have lower generation probabilities than equally common non-associated chains. For the cohort, immune exposure information was limited to CMV serostatus. In a later analysis, 15,000 to 20,000 TCR beta sequences were associated with specific HLA alleles at a false discovery rate of 0.05. In a later analysis, several top co-occurrence clusters were reported to appear linked to parvovirus B19, influenza, CMV and Epstein-Barr virus. An association between a missense DCLRE1C variant and V-gene and J-gene trimming of TCR beta chains was found in a later genetic analysis and replicated in an independent cohort. A later analysis found that most CMV-associated TCR beta chains appeared HLA-restricted, with HLA associations seemingly driven largely by CMV exposure. In a later analysis, the rate of TCR association differed among HLA loci, with DRB1 alleles having the most associated TCRs and HLA-C alleles having the fewest. Cytomegalovirus status was reported to be diagnosed by the classifier with high specificity and sensitivity in both the original and validation cohorts. According to the authors, the approach could potentially be generalized to other disease states and immunological phenotypes. Some IMGT-functional V segments, including TRBV6-2 and TRBV6-3, could not be told apart with the 87-base-pair reads, so those segments were excluded. When HLA alleles, especially DR and DQ, strongly co-occurred, attributing TCR associations to individual alleles was difficult.

For this clone: No cognate antigen has been identified for it. No much larger clonotype is one base removed from it; base qualities were not supplied.

The CDR3 measures 18 amino acids from cysteine to phenylalanine. CDR3 DNA is the only sequence kept; it has 54 bases, read in frame from the first base. The junction carries 17 bases between V and J, which are trimmed by 0 bases and 0 bases respectively. CDR1 and CDR2, looked up from the germline V gene, are LGHNA and YSLEER. The method was the immunoSEQ multiplex PCR assay. For the multiplex PCR, a mixture combining 60 forward primers for TCR Vbeta segments and 13 reverse primers for TCR Jbeta segments was used. The CDR3 region of rearranged TCR beta genes was amplified from genomic DNA with a multiplex PCR assay. On the Illumina HiSeq System, the amplified TCR beta libraries were sequenced as 87-base-pair reads. As for how the authors treated the data: A later analysis tallied 80 million to 95 million unique TCR beta chains across the 666 repertoires, and about 10 million of those chains were shared by two or more donors. A nearest-neighbor algorithm error-corrected the raw reads and collapsed the reads into unique sequences, merging closely related sequences to remove PCR and sequencing errors. To assign V, D and J gene segments, CDR3 sequences were aligned to IMGT reference sequences. Each retained sequence needed at least a six-nucleotide match to both a V gene segment and a J gene segment. A rearrangement was called productive if the CDR3 had no stop codons and remained in frame with V and J, and every other rearrangement was called non-productive. CDR3 was defined by IMGT convention, running from the second conserved V-encoded cysteine to the conserved J-encoded phenylalanine. The earlier analysis of about 620 of the donors excluded sequences that lacked an unambiguous match to a single V gene segment. In an earlier analysis of some 590 of the donors, a V segment was called functional when productive rearrangements were above 56.7%, and segregating when the standard deviation between donors exceeded 5%. A statistical classification framework was built to diagnose cytomegalovirus status from the catalog of TCR beta chain sequences. A later analysis assigned V and J genes by comparing TCR nucleotide sequences with IMGT/GENE-DB human TR gene sequences. A later analysis assigned CDR3 sequences and most-parsimonious VDJ recombination scenarios with the TCRdist pipeline. A later analysis defined each TCR beta chain by its CDR3 amino acid sequence plus V-gene family, and excluded reads lacking a unique V-gene family. As a way to deal with suspected cross-contamination and a sequencing artifact, a later analysis dropped under 600 nucleotide sequences that were highly shared and had low generation probability. In a later analysis, a clonal expansion index for each public chain was calculated from normalized within-repertoire ranks of inferred template counts. Generation probabilities in a later analysis came from a VDJ recombination model fitted to out-of-frame rearrangements, and those results were checked against IGoR. In a later analysis, TCR-TCR, TCR-HLA and TCR-CMV co-occurrence was scored with hypergeometric tests, and a repertoire-size bias correction was applied to TCR pairs. A later analysis estimated false discovery rates by permuting HLA or CMV assignments 20 times. In a later analysis, co-occurring TCRs were grouped using DBSCAN, with TCRdist sequence similarity added in when clustering inside HLA-allele-positive subsets. Repertoires with fewer than 30,000 or more than 120,000 public chains were left out of co-occurrence clustering, as were four to six repertoires with anomalous nucleotide sharing. TCRdb re-hosts the immuneACCESS table, in-frame sequences only. Its copies lack some clones; in the studies checked, an unresolved V gene accounts for under half of them, and the cause for the rest is not known. The V and J calls and clone size come from that table; D and trimming were worked out from the DNA. This sample lists 150,000 to 170,000 clones; 65% to 85% were detected once. About 2.8% of the sample is held by the ten biggest clonotypes.

The cohort was made up of about 610 healthy bone marrow donors. Cohort members were all nominally healthy when sampled, although unrecorded immune exposures were likely present. The donor was CMV seronegative and belonged to the group of under 400 seronegative cohort members. Each donor provided a peripheral blood sample, and peripheral blood mononuclear cells were used for TCR beta sequencing. The Qiagen DNeasy Blood Extraction Kit was used to extract genomic DNA from the blood cell samples. This receptor chain uses TRBV4-3 and TRBJ1-2; no D gene call is confident. Sequenced input: PBMCs. The receptor was isolated from a man in his late teens or twenties in good health and CMV-seronegative. The nucleotide sequence is given as TGCGCCAGCAGCCAAGACGGGGTGAGGCAGCCAGCTAACTATGGCTACACCTTC. It specifies CASSQDGVRQPANYGYTF.